This is a list of T cell receptor beta chains from one sample in a study of shared clonotypes between healthy human individuals. Clones were sequenced by immunoSEQ multiplex PCR, and TCRdb holds only the in-frame ones, with some missing. Of 2 million to 2.5 million clones in the sample, about 95% were seen once. Sequencing used naive CD8+ T cells sorted from blood. The receptor source for this set is a man aged 18 to 29 in good health. The CDR3 runs from the conserved cysteine through the conserved F or W. Not every row has a clone size; where given, it reads once, few, many or a size class.

clone size	V gene	J gene	CDR3 protein
NA	TRBV7-9	TRBJ2-7	CASSLANQGTYEQYF
NA	TRBV4-3	TRBJ2-7	CASSPGGLAETYEQYF
NA	TRBV4-3	TRBJ1-4	CASSQVSTGVDEKLFF
NA	TRBV10-3	TRBJ2-2	CAISDRQHNTGELFF
NA	TRBV18	TRBJ2-7	CASSPGGQGYEQYF
NA	TRBV13	TRBJ2-3	CASSLALAGGPNTQYF
NA	TRBV4-1	TRBJ2-7	CASSRAQRGQGAGEQYF
NA	TRBV16	TRBJ1-1	CASSQSGDGGAGTEAFF
NA	TRBV13	TRBJ2-7	CASSYRDGYEQYF
NA	TRBV11-2	TRBJ1-1	CASSLVLPNTEAFF
NA	TRBV2	TRBJ1-5	CASRTAFSNQPQHF
NA	TRBV7-8	TRBJ2-7	CASSLVDLSYEQYF
NA	TRBV4-1	TRBJ1-4	CASSQGGTRPNEKLFF
NA	TRBV4-3	TRBJ2-7	CASSQDDGYEQYF
NA	TRBV5-4	TRBJ2-7	CASSLDRSYYEQYF
NA	TRBV9	TRBJ2-7	CASSQGGDGYEQYF
NA	TRBV30	TRBJ2-5	CAWCTGTGGQETQYF
NA	TRBV11-2	TRBJ2-7	CASSSSGSGEQYF
NA	TRBV18	TRBJ2-2	CASSQDIYSSNTGELFF
NA	TRBV13	TRBJ1-2	CASSPDPNYGYTF
NA	TRBV11-2	TRBJ2-5	CASSLDTRGSETQYF
NA	TRBV4-3	TRBJ2-2	CASSQTGGITGELFF
once	TRBV1	TRBJ2-7	CTSSQGSRLRRSPYEQYF
NA	TRBV4-1	TRBJ2-5	CASSQEPGLARETQYF
NA	TRBV4-1	TRBJ1-5	CASSLWSENQPQHF
NA	TRBV28	TRBJ2-2	CASTLGEGELFF
NA	TRBV5-4	TRBJ1-4	CASSPGQGANEKLFF
NA	TRBV11-2	TRBJ2-5	CASSSASGMQETQYF
NA	TRBV9	TRBJ1-6	CASSTGQAPDSPLHF
once	TRBV5-1	TRBJ2-3	CASSLKDRVVVDTQYF
NA	TRBV5-6	TRBJ2-7	CASSLGTHEQYF
NA	TRBV5-6	TRBJ1-2	CASSLADRVDYGYTF
NA	TRBV4-2	TRBJ2-7	CASSQGLENEQYF
once	TRBV27	TRBJ2-1	CASRVLAVSSYNEQFF
NA	TRBV10-3	TRBJ1-1	CAIRAGDAPEAFF
NA	TRBV30	TRBJ1-4	CAWSVTGGEKLFF
NA	TRBV29-1	TRBJ2-3	CSVGRSQEDTQYF
NA	TRBV11-2	TRBJ2-1	CASSLVGTNYNEQFF
NA	TRBV7-9	TRBJ2-5	CASRSGQTETQYF
NA	TRBV4-1	TRBJ1-1	CASSLFQGAATEAFF
NA	TRBV27	TRBJ1-6	CASSLQRVNSPLHF
NA	TRBV7-2	TRBJ1-5	CASSTVVGTGVEPQHF
NA	TRBV6-1	TRBJ2-1	CASSGRLEGLGNEQFF